This T cell receptor (beta chain) was recovered during a study of cytomegalovirus exposure and HLA in healthy donors. CDR3 length equals 14 residues. The V and J ends lost 1 base and 5 bases respectively, with 12 bases between them. CDR1 and CDR2 from the germline V gene are SGHKS and YYEKEE (reference sequence). It was with 60 Vbeta and 13 Jbeta primers that the PCR ran. Method: immunoSEQ multiplex PCR; TCRdb's copy keeps in-frame clones and lacks some. The repertoire has approximately 130,000 clones, 80% of them found once; the top ten carry approximately 4%. Material: PBMCs. The source of this sequence is a woman aged 40 to 49 in good health and CMV-seronegative. The genes are TRBV5-5 and TRBJ1-1, with D perhaps TRBD1 (5 bases). In DNA, the CDR3 is TGTGCCAGCAGCTTGTCCGGGGGAGGTACTGAAGCTTTCTTT. Translating gives CASSLSGGGTEAFF.